The rows below give T cell receptor beta chains drawn from one sample of a study of blood T cell repertoires in COVID-19. TCRdb keeps only in-frame clones here, not all; method: immunoSEQ multiplex PCR. This sample has around 290,000 clones, with approximately 89% found just once. The sequenced sample consisted of PBMCs or T cells enriched from blood (not recorded which). These receptors came from a woman under 30 who had recovered from COVID-19. The CDR3 runs from the conserved cysteine through the conserved F or W. Each record gives: J gene, D gene, CDR3 length, V gene, clone size, CDR3 DNA, CDR3 protein. The D gene is left open where the match is weak. Clone size appears in some rows only: once, few, many, or a class for an expanded clone.

j_gene: TRBJ2-3
d_gene: NA
len: 15
v_gene: TRBV24-1
abundance: NA
CDR3nt: TGTGCCACCAGTGATTTTGGCGGGGGCACAGATACGCAGTATTTT
CDR3aa: CATSDFGGGTDTQYF

j_gene: TRBJ2-7
d_gene: TRBD2
len: 15
v_gene: TRBV10-3
abundance: NA
CDR3nt: TGTGCCATCAGTGAGTTGGGGGAGGGCCTCTGGGAGCAGTACTTC
CDR3aa: CAISELGEGLWEQYF

j_gene: TRBJ2-1
d_gene: NA
len: 14
v_gene: TRBV5-8
abundance: NA
CDR3nt: TGTGCCAGCAGCTTTCGCGGATCCTACAATGAGCAGTTCTTC
CDR3aa: CASSFRGSYNEQFF

j_gene: TRBJ2-2
d_gene: TRBD1
len: 14
v_gene: TRBV10-3
abundance: NA
CDR3nt: TGTGCCATCAGCGGGACAGCGAACACCGGGGAGCTGTTTTTT
CDR3aa: CAISGTANTGELFF

j_gene: TRBJ2-2
d_gene: TRBD1
len: 15
v_gene: TRBV6-5
abundance: once
CDR3nt: TGTGCCACCATTAATCGGGACAGTCGAACCGGGGAGCTGTTTTTT
CDR3aa: CATINRDSRTGELFF

j_gene: TRBJ2-7
d_gene: NA
len: 15
v_gene: TRBV19
abundance: NA
CDR3nt: TGTGCCAGTAAACTCATGGGGCAGGGGACCTACGAGCAGTACTTC
CDR3aa: CASKLMGQGTYEQYF

j_gene: TRBJ2-1
d_gene: NA
len: 12
v_gene: TRBV7-9
abundance: once
CDR3nt: TGTGCCAGCAGCTTTAGCCGGGATGAGCAGTTCTTC
CDR3aa: CASSFSRDEQFF

j_gene: TRBJ1-1
d_gene: NA
len: 12
v_gene: TRBV28
abundance: NA
CDR3nt: TGTGCCAGCAGTCCTCAGGAGGCTGAAGCTTTCTTT
CDR3aa: CASSPQEAEAFF

j_gene: TRBJ1-1
d_gene: TRBD1
len: 12
v_gene: TRBV7-8
abundance: NA
CDR3nt: TGTGCCAGCCTCGACAGGGTGGCTGAAGCTTTCTTT
CDR3aa: CASLDRVAEAFF

j_gene: TRBJ2-1
d_gene: TRBD2
len: 16
v_gene: TRBV15
abundance: NA
CDR3nt: TGTGCCACCAGCAGAGATAACGGCGGGGGGTACAATGAGCAGTTCTTC
CDR3aa: CATSRDNGGGYNEQFF

j_gene: TRBJ1-1
d_gene: TRBD1
len: 14
v_gene: TRBV7-9
abundance: NA
CDR3nt: TGTGCCAGCAGCAGCGCGGCAGGGGGCGCCTCGGCTTTCTTT
CDR3aa: CASSSAAGGASAFF

j_gene: TRBJ2-7
d_gene: TRBD1
len: 15
v_gene: TRBV6-1
abundance: NA
CDR3nt: TGTGCCAGCAGTGAAGTAGGACAGGGGGTCAACGAGCAGTACTTC
CDR3aa: CASSEVGQGVNEQYF

j_gene: TRBJ2-2
d_gene: TRBD2
len: 16
v_gene: TRBV19
abundance: NA
CDR3nt: TGTGCCAGTAGTATATATAGCGGGGTAAACACCGGGGAGCTGTTTTTT
CDR3aa: CASSIYSGVNTGELFF

j_gene: TRBJ2-1
d_gene: NA
len: 17
v_gene: TRBV9
abundance: NA
CDR3nt: TGTGCCTCCGGGGCGGCTCCGGGGGTAAGCTCCTACAATGAGCAGTTCTTC
CDR3aa: CASGAAPGVSSYNEQFF

j_gene: TRBJ2-3
d_gene: NA
len: 15
v_gene: TRBV4-3
abundance: NA
CDR3nt: TGCGCCAGCAGCCAAGAAGGGGTTAGCACAGATACGCAGTATTTT
CDR3aa: CASSQEGVSTDTQYF

j_gene: TRBJ1-1
d_gene: NA
len: 14
v_gene: TRBV3-1/TRBV3-2
abundance: NA
CDR3nt: TGTGCCAGCAGCCAAAACCGGGGGAACACTGAAGCTTTCTTT
CDR3aa: CASSQNRGNTEAFF

j_gene: TRBJ2-2
d_gene: TRBD1
len: 18
v_gene: TRBV5-1
abundance: NA
CDR3nt: TGCGCCAGCAGCGGGGTCCTACAAGGGACAGGACCCTCCGGGGAGCTGTTTTTT
CDR3aa: CASSGVLQGTGPSGELFF